This record covers a single TCR beta chain. Its antigen is as yet unknown. This specimen belongs to a study of CD8 T cells in Susac syndrome. Study-wide results and limits: The TCR sequencing and HLA analysis in the study involved a relatively small number of individuals, as the study acknowledged.

When the RNA was reverse transcribed, random hexamers were used with an input of about 0.5 to 1 ug. TCRdb re-called the immunoSEQ multiplex PCR reads with MiXCR, one entry per CDR3 protein. The table includes approximately 120,000 distinct CDR3 sequences, approximately 93% detected once. Peripheral blood CD8+ and CD4+ T cells were profiled by TCR beta sequencing. It was treatment-naive patients with stable or active relapsing-remitting disease who made up the multiple sclerosis controls. Negative isolation yielded CD4+ and CD8+ T cells, and FACS enriched TEMRA cells. CDR3 length equals 14 residues. The V end lost 6 bases, the J end lost 3 bases, and 15 bases lay between the germline ends. The germline CDR1 and CDR2 sequences are SGHRS and YFSETQ.

This sequence was found in a human donor with multiple sclerosis. Sequences were obtained from CD8+ T cells from PBMCs. This rearrangement joins TRBV5-1 to TRBJ2-5, with D possibly called TRBD1 or TRBD2 (6 bases each). This CDR3 is CASTRRGEKETQYF. The CDR3 DNA is TGCGCCAGCACCCGGAGGGGGGAGAAAGAGACCCAGTACTTC.